The 17 T cell receptor beta chains reported below all come from one sample, sequenced in a study of vaccination and CD4 T cells after COVID-19. With the Oncomine TCR Beta short-read assay, DNA from cultured CD4+ T cells was sequenced. TCRdb re-derived calls from the PCR reads in MiXCR, one entry per CDR3 protein. The sample records 15,000 to 20,000 distinct CDR3 sequences, 56% being singletons. These receptors' targets are unknown. The treatment denotes: roughly 10-day PBMC culture with coronavirus spike peptide pools or control peptides (ViraFEST assay). Material for sequencing was CD4+ T cells from blood, cultured in vitro. The receptors come from a human donor who had recovered from COVID-19.

The chain couples TRBV7-2 to TRBJ2-7, with D perhaps TRBD1 (6 bases). V dropped 5 bases and J dropped 3 bases, with 14 bases sitting between them. The CDR3 extends over 14 amino acids. Germline V CDR1 and CDR2: SGHTA, FQGNSA. CDR3 DNA: TGTGCCAGCAGCAAATCCGCGGACAGCTACGAGCAGTACTTC. It yields the protein CASSKSADSYEQYF.

Regarding this clonotype: One end of the junction fails to match germline, which may point to a read error. The rearrangement links TRBV7-9 to TRBJ2-5; tentative D call: TRBD1 (6 bases). Germline V gene data show CDR1 as SEHNR and CDR2 as FQNEAQ (reference sequence). The CDR3 is made up of 15 amino acids. For the CDR3, the DNA is TGCGCCAGCCGCAGGGGACAAGGGTTTTTGGAGACCCAGTACTTC. This gives the protein CASRRGQGFLETQYF. Filled out from reference TRBV7-9 and TRBJ2-5, the complete variable domain reads DTGVSQNPRHKITKRGQNVTFRCDPISEHNRLYWYRQTLGQGPEFLTYFQNEAQLEKSRLLSDRFSAERPKGSFSTLEIQRTEQGDSAMYLCASRRGQGFLETQYFGPGTRLLVL.

The V gene is TRBV11-2, the J gene TRBJ1-5, with D unclear. Trimming took 4 bases from V and 5 from J, leaving 9 bases between them. Germline V gives CDR1 SGHAT, CDR2 FQNNGV. CDR3 length: 13 amino acids. In DNA, the CDR3 is TGTGCCAGCAGCTCATCGCAGGATCAGCCCCAGCATTTT. Translating gives CASSSSQDQPQHF.

V and J are TRBV2 and TRBJ2-5; tentative D call: TRBD2 (6 bases). The germline V and J ends were trimmed by 7 bases and 4 bases, with 16 bases remaining between them. Per the germline V gene, CDR1 is SNHLY and CDR2 is FYNNEI. The CDR3 is 14 residues long. The CDR3 loop reads CASTPSEASETQYF. CDR3 sequence (DNA): TGTGCCAGCACGCCTAGCGAGGCGTCAGAGACCCAGTACTTC.

This clonotype was recorded once. V is TRBV29-1 and J is TRBJ1-3, with a weak D call TRBD1 (5 bases). V was trimmed by 7 bases and J by 3 bases, leaving 13 bases between them. There are 13 residues in the CDR3. In germline, CDR1 is SQVTM, CDR2 ANQGSEA. CDR3 residues: CSGRGKSGNTIYF. CDR3 bases: TGCAGCGGAAGGGGAAAGAGTGGAAACACCATATATTTT.

V is TRBV10-1 and J is TRBJ2-5; no clear D. The CDR3 extends over 16 amino acids. Per germline, CDR1 WNHNN and CDR2 SYGVQD (reference sequence). Between the trimmed V and J ends, which lost 3 bases and 1 base, there was a span of 15 bases. CDR3 DNA sequence: TGCGCCAGCAGTGACCCACCAGACCCAACCCAAGAGACCCAGTACTTC. Translation gives CASSDPPDPTQETQYF.

CDR3 sequence (DNA): TGCAGTGCTAGAGATCCGGGGGGAAATCAGCCCCAGCATTTT. Amino acids: CSARDPGGNQPQHF. The rearrangement joins TRBV20-1 to TRBJ1-5, with D perhaps matching TRBD1 (5 bases). Germline CDR1 reads DFQATT; CDR2 reads SNEGSKA (reference sequence). V lost 0 bases, J lost 4 bases, and 10 bases lay in between. The CDR3 consists of 14 residues.

The chain has TRBV30 and TRBJ2-7, with a tentative D call TRBD2 (6 bases). The length of the CDR3 is 14 residues. Germline values: CDR1 GTSNPN, CDR2 SVGIG (reference sequence). Trimming left V 0 bases short and J 2 bases short, with 11 bases between. The CDR3, as DNA: TGTGCCTGGAGTGTTCTAGCGAGACCCTACGAGCAGTACTTC. Its translation: CAWSVLARPYEQYF.

This clonotype was seen a handful of times. The DNA of the CDR3 is TGTGCCAGCAGTTTACGCTGGACAGCTGCTGAAGCTTTCTTT. Encoded protein: CASSLRWTAAEAFF. The chain combines TRBV27 with TRBJ1-1, with D possibly matching TRBD1 (6 bases). The length of the CDR3 is 14 residues. The V and J ends lost 2 bases and 6 bases respectively, with 13 bases between them. Per the germline V gene, CDR1 is MNHEY and CDR2 is SMNVEV (reference sequence).

CDR3 DNA sequence: TGCGCCAGCAGCCCAGGGACAGGGGGCTTCTACGAGCAGTACTTC. Protein sequence: CASSPGTGGFYEQYF. The chain is built from TRBV4-1 and TRBJ2-7; 12 bases align to TRBD1. This CDR3 region has 15 residues. From germline, CDR1 is MGHRA and CDR2 YSYEKL. The V and J ends lost 4 bases and 3 bases, in that order; junction bases with no gene match: 4.

This clonotype showed up just a few times. The CDR3 sequence is CATSLPLRVSEQYF. The CDR3 DNA sequence: TGTGCCACCAGCCTACCCTTAAGGGTGAGCGAGCAGTACTTC. This chain connects TRBV15 to TRBJ2-7, with no clear D. Germline V gene lookup returns CDR1 LNHNV and CDR2 YYDKDF (reference sequence). V lost 5 bases and J lost 6, with 17 bases in between. The CDR3 loop spans 14 amino acids.

The chain uses TRBV7-8 and TRBJ2-7, with TRBD1 matching over 8 bases. V dropped 3 bases and J dropped 4; count of bases not matched to a gene: 2. Germline values: CDR1 SGHVS, CDR2 FQNEAQ. The CDR3 totals 13 residues. In nucleotides, the CDR3 is TGTGCCAGCAGCTTTCAGGGGGCTTACGAGCAGTACTTC. It is translated as CASSFQGAYEQYF.

This clonotype turned up a few times. CDR3 bases: TGTGCCAGCCGGGACAGTCAAGAGACCCAGTACTTC. This sequence encodes CASRDSQETQYF. The chain employs TRBV12-3 or TRBV12-4 and TRBJ2-5, with 7 bases fitting TRBD1. Trimming removed 8 bases from V and 2 bases from J; junction bases left unmatched: 2. The CDR3 runs 12 residues.

V gene TRBV12-3 or TRBV12-4 combines with J gene TRBJ2-7; 14 positions agree with TRBD2. This CDR3 has 18 amino acids. The junction had 13 bases not matched to a gene; V was cut back by 5 bases and J by 4 bases. The CDR3 DNA reads TGTGCCAGCAGTCCCCCGACTAGCGGGAGGGACCTTCTTTACGAGCAGTACTTC. This sequence encodes CASSPPTSGRDLLYEQYF.

The chain couples TRBV6-5 to TRBJ2-3; perhaps TRBD2 as D (6 bases). Trimming shortened V by 2 bases and J by 6 bases, and 15 bases separated the two germline ends. The CDR3 is 15 amino acids. Looked up from germline, CDR1 is MNHEY and CDR2 is SVGAGI. CDR3 sequence (DNA): TGTGCCAGCAGTTACGATCTAGCGAAGTCGGATACGCAGTATTTT. This gives the protein CASSYDLAKSDTQYF.

In its sample, this clonotype was seen a few times. V usage is TRBV19 and J usage is TRBJ1-2; D unclear. Germline V gene lookup returns CDR1 LNHDA and CDR2 SQIVND (reference sequence). This CDR3 is built from 13 residues. The V end lost 7 bases, the J end lost 9 bases, and 18 bases lay between the germline ends. The CDR3 here is CASNTITHRSYTF. The CDR3 bases are TGTGCCAGTAACACCATTACCCACCGGAGCTACACCTTC.

This clonotype showed up just a few times. This rearrangement joins TRBV7-8 to TRBJ1-6; TRBD1 might be the D (6 bases). Germline CDR1 and CDR2: SGHVS and FQNEAQ. The CDR3 runs 15 residues. V lost 5 bases, J lost 10 bases, and 18 bases lay in between. The CDR3 nucleotides read TGTGCCAGCAGCGGGTGGAGGACAGAGGAGTCACCCCTCCACTTT. Translating gives CASSGWRTEESPLHF.